This T cell receptor (beta chain) emerged from a study of cytotoxic CD8 clonotypes in ibrutinib-treated CLL. Study results and limitations: Patients with sustained remission and those progressing were sampled at differing times.

This clone was counted only a few times. What it binds is unknown. The planned depth of sequencing spanned 1 in 200,000 to 1 in 1 million T cells. The assay was immunoSEQ multiplex PCR, and TCRdb's table has in-frame clones only and misses some. The sample has more than 200,000 clones, around 70% seen once. The authors obtained about 1.9 micrograms of genomic DNA from cryopreserved PBMCs for TCR beta libraries. Sequenced here: PBMCs, sampled after 24 months of ibrutinib treatment. This TCR was sampled from a human donor with chronic lymphocytic leukemia.

DNA for the CDR3: TGTGCCAGCAGTGAACCTGTCCTCCTCCCCCAGCAGTACTTC. Its protein product is CASSEPVLLPQQYF. V and J are TRBV2 and TRBJ2-7; D unresolved. Deletions cut 2 bases from V and 8 bases from J, with 16 bases between. This CDR3 is 14 amino acids long. CDR1 and CDR2 from the germline V gene are SNHLY and FYNNEI.